Described below is a single T cell receptor beta chain sequence and its context. Its antigen is unidentified. The entry originates in a study of cytomegalovirus exposure and HLA in healthy donors. Study results and limitations: The majority of TCR sequences were rare, yet some public TCRs appeared in many donors.

This table comes from immunoSEQ multiplex PCR, and its TCRdb copy is limited to in-frame clones, with some not included. This sample has about 250,000 clones, with roughly 87% found just once. Germline-derived CDR1 and CDR2 are KGHSH and LQKENI. V was clipped by 3 bases and J by 7 bases; unmatched bases: 7. This CDR3 has 14 amino acids. This TCR was recovered from a man aged 18 to 30 in good health and CMV-seropositive. The sample was PBMCs. The J gene is TRBJ2-7, the V gene TRBV18; 9 nucleotides line up with TRBD2. CDR3 amino acids: CASSPAGGPGEQYF. The CDR3 nucleotides are TGTGCCAGCTCACCCGCGGGAGGGCCTGGGGAGCAGTACTTC. Full variable domain (outside the CDR3, taken from reference TRBV18 and TRBJ2-7): NAGVMQNPRHLVRRRGQEARLRCSPMKGHSHVYWYRQLPEEGLKFMVYLQKENIIDESGMPKERFSAEFPKEGPSILRIQQVVRGDSAAYFCASSPAGGPGEQYFGPGTRLTVT.